This TCR beta chain was recovered during a study of Ad26.COV2.S vaccination and SARS-CoV-2 variants. TCRdb keeps only in-frame clones here, not all; method: immunoSEQ multiplex PCR. This sample has around 300,000 clones, with about 88% found just once. Treatment reported: around 19 received Ad26.COV2.S at low or high dose, single or two shots; 5 received placebo; per-sample allocation not given. Repertoires come from day 63 after the first vaccine or placebo injection. Vaccination used an Ad26 vector expressing Wuhan-strain SARS-CoV-2 spike. As for this clone: Its target is not known.

The ends were cut back, 1 base at V and 1 base at J, with 7 bases in the middle. The germline gives CDR1 SGHVS, CDR2 FQNEAQ. This CDR3 spans 14 amino acids. Study-level findings and limits: Comparability of non-spike TCR breadth was observed across vaccine and placebo recipients. Spike-specific responses of CD8+ and CD4+ T cells were reported to display substantial breadth after vaccination.

The gene calls are TRBV7-8 and TRBJ1-1; D gene uncertain. The sequenced sample was peripheral blood, obtained in a trial of Ad26.COV2.S vaccine versus placebo. The TCR comes from a person aged 18-60 years who received the Ad26.COV2.S COVID-19 vaccine or a placebo. The CDR3 loop is CASSLGHQNTEAFF. The CDR3 DNA sequence: TGTGCCAGCAGCTTAGGACACCAGAACACTGAAGCTTTCTTT.